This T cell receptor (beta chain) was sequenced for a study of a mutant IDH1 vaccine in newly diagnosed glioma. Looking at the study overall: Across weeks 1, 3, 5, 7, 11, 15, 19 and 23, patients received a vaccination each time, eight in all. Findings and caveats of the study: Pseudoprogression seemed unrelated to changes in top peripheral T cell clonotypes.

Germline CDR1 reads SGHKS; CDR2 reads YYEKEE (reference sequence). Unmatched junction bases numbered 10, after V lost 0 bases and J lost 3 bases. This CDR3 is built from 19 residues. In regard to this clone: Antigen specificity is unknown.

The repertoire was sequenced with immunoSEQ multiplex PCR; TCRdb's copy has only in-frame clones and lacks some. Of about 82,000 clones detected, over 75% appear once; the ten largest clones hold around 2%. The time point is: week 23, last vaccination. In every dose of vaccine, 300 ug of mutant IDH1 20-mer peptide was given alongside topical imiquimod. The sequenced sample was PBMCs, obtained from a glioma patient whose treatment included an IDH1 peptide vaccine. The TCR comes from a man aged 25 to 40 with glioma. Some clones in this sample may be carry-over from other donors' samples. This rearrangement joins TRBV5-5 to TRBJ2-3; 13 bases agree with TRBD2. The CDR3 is CASSLAPLLAGGPTDTQYF. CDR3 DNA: TGTGCCAGCAGCTTGGCCCCTCTACTAGCGGGGGGGCCGACAGATACGCAGTATTTT.